These T cell receptor beta chains were read from a single sample in a study of T cell responses to AZD1222 COVID-19 vaccine. The data were produced by immunoSEQ multiplex PCR, yet TCRdb's version contains in-frame clones alone and is incomplete. The repertoire holds 75,000 to 100,000 clones, with 80% to 90% as singletons. The input for sequencing was peripheral blood, taken on day 0 of AZD1222 vaccination. The receptors here all came from an adult in good health. Both conserved end residues are trimmed from each CDR3.

TRBJ2-1 TRBV10-3 AISDRKEQF
TRBJ1-2 TRBV3-1/TRBV3-2 ASSQRTGDYGYT
TRBJ1-1 TRBV11-2 ASSLLGVAYEAF
TRBJ2-5 TRBV7-9 ASSLPGLGQY
TRBJ1-5 TRBV27 ASSDGSVNQPQH
TRBJ2-3 TRBV10-3 AISVRTDTQY
TRBJ2-1 TRBV29-1 SVGLQGDEQF
TRBJ1-4 TRBV2 ASREGPGKANEKLF
TRBJ2-7 TRBV10-3 AISPGADEQY
TRBJ2-5 TRBV5-4 ASSLPGEETQY
TRBJ2-7 TRBV15 ATSREGSSYEQY
TRBJ1-3 TRBV7-2 ASSPHAQGAGNTIY
TRBJ1-5 TRBV5-1 ASSPGQGLQPQH
TRBJ1-6 TRBV19 ASKVFAGTNNSPLH
TRBJ1-1 TRBV7-2 ASSLGVSGPEAF
TRBJ2-5 TRBV10-2 ASSERDTLKETQY
TRBJ1-5 TRBV6-5 ASSYSLDQPQH
TRBJ1-5 TRBV27 ASSLIRRHDLRPQH
TRBJ2-3 TRBV3-1/TRBV3-2 ASSPGLAYDTQY
TRBJ1-2 TRBV5-8 ASSLGQTLLGYT
TRBJ1-2 TRBV29-1 SVVRDYGYT
TRBJ2-2 TRBV4-2 ASSQDPSGGNTGELF